The TCR beta chain described here comes from a study of identifying expanded T cells in peripheral blood. Study-wide findings and caveats: Roughly 2-week clone count variance significantly increased as total template count grew.

The CDR3 extends over 13 amino acids. V dropped 3 bases and J dropped 3 bases, with 9 bases sitting between them. Germline CDR1 is PRHDT and CDR2 is FYEKMQ (reference sequence). Collection occurred without any documented infections or immune events in donors. Notes on this clone: What it recognizes is unknown.

Sequencing was performed with immunoSEQ multiplex PCR; in TCRdb, only in-frame clones are kept and a portion is missing. This sample has 75,000 to 95,000 clones; more than 75% occur once, and the top ten carry roughly 4%. The chain links TRBV13 to TRBJ2-7, with TRBD2 as a possible D gene (6 bases). The sample taken for sequencing was blood. This sequence was found in a person aged 18-70 years in good health. CDR3 sequence (DNA): TGTGCCAGCAGCTTTGGAGGGAACTACGAGCAGTACTTC. Its protein product is CASSFGGNYEQYF.